The text below deals with one T cell receptor (beta chain). The antigen is undetermined. The data stem from a study of T cell responses to AZD1222 COVID-19 vaccine. The study, taken as a whole, reports: Reportedly, nearly half of unique spike TCRs recognized epitopes outside B.1.351/B.1.1.7 mutations. CD4 TCRs linked to vaccination spanned spike, dominating at 160-218 and 743-854.

The data were produced by immunoSEQ multiplex PCR, yet TCRdb's version contains in-frame clones alone and is incomplete. The sample lists 140,000 to 150,000 clones; 85% to 95% were seen once. This receptor was taken from an adult who had recovered from COVID-19. The sample here was peripheral blood, taken after recovery from COVID-19.

The CDR3 nucleotides read TGTGCCAGCAGTTGGGGGGAGGGTTCACCCCTCCACTTT. The encoded protein is CASSWGEGSPLHF. This chain joins TRBV28 and TRBJ1-6, with a weak D call TRBD1 (5 bases). Germline V gene sequence: CDR1 MDHEN, CDR2 SYDVKM. The length of the CDR3 is 13 residues. V shed 4 bases and J shed 9 bases, with 10 bases lying between them.